The present entry profiles one T cell receptor beta chain with its context. RNA in amounts of roughly 0.5 to 1 ug was reverse transcribed with random hexamers. Amplification of the TCR beta CDR3 was carried out by immunoSEQ multiplex PCR, which spanned a total of 54 Vbeta and 13 Jbeta segments. TCRdb recomputed calls from the immunoSEQ multiplex PCR reads with MiXCR, one row per CDR3 protein. The sample holds about 80,000 distinct CDR3 sequences, roughly 94% seen once. V was clipped by 0 bases and J by 6 bases; unmatched bases: 8. The CDR3 consists of 16 residues. Germline loops: CDR1 SGDLS, CDR2 YYNGEE. TCR beta sequencing was performed on blood CD8+ and CD4+ T cells. This sample stems from a study of CD8 T cells in Susac syndrome.

This TCR derives from a human donor in good health. Sequencing input: CD8+ T cells from PBMCs. The V gene is TRBV9, the J gene TRBJ2-1; 8 nucleotides align to TRBD2. CDR3: CASSVASGGVPNEQFF. The CDR3 nucleotides are TGTGCCAGCAGCGTAGCGAGCGGGGGAGTACCCAATGAGCAGTTCTTC.